The next 2 T cell receptor beta chains were all read from a single sample in a study of identical twins (dated by TCRdb to about 2016). To prepare the library, 5' RACE was applied. Reads for this sample came from an Illumina HiSeq 2000. TCRdb reanalyzed the raw reads on its own, using fastp at Q25 for trimming and MiXCR for clone calling, and kept in-frame beta chains. Every distinct CDR3 protein forms one entry, paired with its most common genes and DNA. A total of some 500,000 distinct CDR3 sequences appear in this sample, 20% to 25% of them only once. 0.91% of the sample is taken by the ten largest. These data are also associated with another study on T cells expressing NK-cell markers.

The sample was CD4+ T cells sorted from blood. These TCRs come from a woman aged 18-29 years in good health.

This clonotype occurred a few times. CDR3 sequence reads: CASSDLTGGQNEQFF. CDR3 bases: TGTGCCAGCAGTGATTTGACGGGGGGGCAGAATGAGCAGTTCTTC. The V and J genes are TRBV2 and TRBJ2-1; the match to TRBD2 covers 8 bases. The V segment lost 3 bases and the J segment 7 bases; nucleotides outside the gene matches: 8. Germline CDR1 is SNHLY and CDR2 is FYNNEI. CDR3 length equals 15 residues.

This clonotype was detected only a few times. This chain joins TRBV9 and TRBJ2-5; 11 bases line up with TRBD2. Trimming removed 3 bases from V and 2 bases from J; junction bases left unmatched: 3. Germline CDR1 SGDLS, CDR2 YYNGEE. The CDR3 is 15 amino acids. This CDR3 is CASSASGGRQETQYF. CDR3 nucleotide sequence: TGTGCCAGCAGCGCTAGCGGGGGGAGACAAGAGACCCAGTACTTC.